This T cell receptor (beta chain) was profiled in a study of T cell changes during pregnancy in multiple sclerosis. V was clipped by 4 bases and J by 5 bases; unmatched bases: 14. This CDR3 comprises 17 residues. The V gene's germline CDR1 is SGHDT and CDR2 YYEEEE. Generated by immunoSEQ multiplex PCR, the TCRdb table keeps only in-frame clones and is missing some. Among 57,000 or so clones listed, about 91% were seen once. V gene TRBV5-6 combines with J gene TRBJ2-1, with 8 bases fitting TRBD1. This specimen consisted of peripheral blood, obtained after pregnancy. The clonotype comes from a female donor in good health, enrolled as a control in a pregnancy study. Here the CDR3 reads CASSPLGQGTGNNEQFF. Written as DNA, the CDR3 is TGTGCCAGCAGCCCACTCGGACAGGGAACAGGGAACAATGAGCAGTTCTTC.